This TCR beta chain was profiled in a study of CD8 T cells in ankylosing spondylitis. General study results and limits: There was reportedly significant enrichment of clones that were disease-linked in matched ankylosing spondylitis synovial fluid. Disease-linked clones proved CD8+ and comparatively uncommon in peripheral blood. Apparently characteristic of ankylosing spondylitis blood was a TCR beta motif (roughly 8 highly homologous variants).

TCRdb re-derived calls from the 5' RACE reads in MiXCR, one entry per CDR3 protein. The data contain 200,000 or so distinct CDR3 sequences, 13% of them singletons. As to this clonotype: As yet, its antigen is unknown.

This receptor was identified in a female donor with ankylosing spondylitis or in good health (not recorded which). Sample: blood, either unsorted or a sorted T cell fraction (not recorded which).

This chain's CDR3 is CASSSGDGNTIYF. For the CDR3, the DNA is TGTGCCAGCAGTTCAGGGGATGGAAACACCATATATTTT. This chain uses TRBV12-3 or TRBV12-4 with TRBJ1-3; maybe TRBD1 (6 bases). V lost 4 bases, J lost 3 bases, and 7 bases lay in between. The CDR3 has 13 residues.